This TCR beta chain appears in the sequencing data of a study of human T cells and chemical hapten exposure. Indicated time point: patch test 1, 2 weeks after DPC sensitization. Treatment described: therapeutic diphenylcyclopropenone sensitization with weekly scalp DPC. The drawing of blood occurred before each patch test was applied. The study, taken as a whole, reports: Clustering by CDR3 similarity yielded significantly more large clusters from expanded TCRs than controls.

V dropped 6 bases and J dropped 2 bases, with 13 bases sitting between them. The CDR3 extends over 15 amino acids. Germline V gives CDR1 MNHNY, CDR2 SVGAGI (reference sequence). TCRdb re-called the RACE reads with MiXCR, one entry per CDR3 protein. The sample has 340,000 or so distinct CDR3 sequences; around 7% are singletons. This clonotype showed up many times. The antigen remains unidentified. This rearrangement joins TRBV6-6 to TRBJ1-4; maybe TRBD1 (6 bases). This TCR was sampled from a woman between 18 and 29 years old with alopecia areata. Some clones in this sample may be carry-over from other donors' samples. This specimen was whole blood, taken in connection with sensitization to the hapten diphenylcyclopropenone (DPC). CDR3 sequence: CASSITGTTNEKLFF. DNA of the CDR3: TGTGCCAGCAGCATTACAGGGACGACTAATGAAAAACTGTTTTTT.